Below, one T cell receptor (beta chain) is given with its context. As yet, its antigen is unknown. The entry originates in a study of cytomegalovirus exposure and HLA in healthy donors. Study-wide context: Drawn from HLA-typed donors, 65 million to 100 million unique TCRs were held in an early data release. Whole-study results and caveats: Presence/absence analyses assumed roughly uniform sequencing depth across donors, which may not hold. Later on, an analysis found that several of the most significant clusters appeared to be linked to common viral pathogens, which included parvovirus B19.

As for the donors, each was a healthy bone marrow donor. The PCR employed 60 Vbeta primers together with 13 Jbeta primers. Sequencing was performed with immunoSEQ multiplex PCR; in TCRdb, only in-frame clones are kept and a portion is missing. The data show around 160,000 clones, roughly 80% seen once. The germline V and J ends were trimmed by 3 bases and 3 bases, with 15 bases remaining between them. Germline CDR1 and CDR2: MNHEY and SMNVEV (reference sequence). The CDR3 has 15 amino acids. This sequence joins TRBV27 and TRBJ2-7; D is unclear. This clonotype was sampled from a man aged 40-55 years in good health and CMV-seropositive. The source material was PBMCs. The DNA for the CDR3 is TGTGCCAGCAGTTTCCGCGCTCCTTACAGCTACGAGCAGTACTTC. Protein product: CASSFRAPYSYEQYF.